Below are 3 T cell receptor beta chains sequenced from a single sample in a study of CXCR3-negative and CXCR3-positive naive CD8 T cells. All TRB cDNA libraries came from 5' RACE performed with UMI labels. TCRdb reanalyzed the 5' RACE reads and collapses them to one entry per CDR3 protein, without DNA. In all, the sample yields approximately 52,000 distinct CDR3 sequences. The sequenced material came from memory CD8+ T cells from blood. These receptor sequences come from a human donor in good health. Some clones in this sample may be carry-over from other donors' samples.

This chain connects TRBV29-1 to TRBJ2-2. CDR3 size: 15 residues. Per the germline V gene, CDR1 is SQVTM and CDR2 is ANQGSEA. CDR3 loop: CSVEVGKSYTGELFF.

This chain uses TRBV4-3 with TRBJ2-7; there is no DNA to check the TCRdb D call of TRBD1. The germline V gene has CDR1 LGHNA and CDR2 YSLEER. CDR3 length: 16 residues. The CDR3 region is CASSGDFGTPGHEQYF.

CDR3 sequence: CASRGAGQETQYF. The chain has TRBV7-9 and TRBJ2-5. This CDR3 has 13 residues. Germline values: CDR1 SEHNR, CDR2 FQNEAQ (reference sequence). The full variable domain, rest sourced from reference TRBV7-9 and TRBJ2-5, is DTGVSQNPRHKITKRGQNVTFRCDPISEHNRLYWYRQTLGQGPEFLTYFQNEAQLEKSRLLSDRFSAERPKGSFSTLEIQRTEQGDSAMYLCASRGAGQETQYFGPGTRLLVL.